The 31 T cell receptor beta chains reported below all come from one sample, sequenced in a study of tumor-infiltrating lymphocytes in primary liver carcinoma. Constant-region priming of approximately 500 ng total RNA yielded TCR beta cDNA. Three rounds of nested multiplex PCR with slightly modified ARM-PCR produced TCR beta libraries. Amplification in the first two PCR rounds was performed using TRBV1-TRBV30 forward primers and a C-beta reverse primer for 10 cycles each. TCRdb reprocessed the multiplex PCR reads via MiXCR and lists one record per CDR3 protein. Among 40,000 to 50,000 distinct CDR3 sequences listed, 70% to 75% were seen once. It was from around 18-30 mg of unsorted bulk tissue that RNA and DNA were co-extracted. The sequencing sample was made of liver tumor tissue from sampling region 3. Sample subset: tumor region T3, left-lateral pole. Source of these receptors: a man in his forties or fifties with primary liver carcinoma and hepatitis B virus infection.

The table lists this clonotype with a count of one. At one end, the junction sequence differs from germline, possibly due to a read error. The chain combines TRBV7-9 with TRBJ1-6; TRBD1 aligns across 7 bases. The CDR3 consists of 14 residues. Germline V lookup: CDR1 SEHNR, CDR2 FQNEAQ (reference sequence). Written as DNA, the CDR3 is TGTGCCAACAGCGCCCGACAGGGACATTCACCCCTCCACTTT. Translating gives CANSARQGHSPLHF.

This clonotype was recorded many times. V gene TRBV29-1 combines with J gene TRBJ2-7; D is perhaps TRBD1 (5 bases). Germline assignment: CDR1 SQVTM and CDR2 ANQGSEA. Trimming cost V 7 bases and J 5 bases, with 24 bases left between them. This CDR3 region has 15 residues. CDR3 in amino acids: CSAHLDPSRGDEQYF. In DNA, the CDR3 is TGCAGCGCTCACTTGGATCCGTCAAGGGGCGACGAGCAGTACTTC.

V usage is TRBV29-1 and J usage is TRBJ1-1; no reliable D call. This CDR3 comprises 12 residues. The V gene's germline CDR1 is SQVTM and CDR2 ANQGSEA. CDR3 in DNA: TGCGGCGCTGTCCCGATGGGCACTGAAGCTTTCTTT. This gives the protein CGAVPMGTEAFF.

This rearrangement joins TRBV4-2 to TRBJ1-2; D unclear. From germline, CDR1 is LGHNA and CDR2 YNFKEQ. Trimming pared 5 bases from V and 3 bases from J, leaving 13 bases between. The CDR3 has 14 residues. CDR3 region: CASSDDDGDYGYTF. The CDR3 nucleotides are TGTGCCAGCAGCGATGATGACGGAGACTATGGCTACACCTTC.

This clonotype was seen just once. Its ends do not fully match the called genes, so a read error is possible. The chain is built from TRBV11-2 and TRBJ2-5; possible D gene TRBD2, 6 bases. Germline CDR1 SGHAT, CDR2 FQNNGV. This CDR3 comprises 16 residues. CDR3 DNA sequence: TGTGCCAGCAGATCACGGGACTCGGCCCACCAAAAGACCCAGTATTTC. It encodes CASRSRDSAHQKTQYF.

The chain recombines TRBV6-5 with TRBJ2-1; possibly TRBD2 for D (6 bases). This CDR3 spans 12 amino acids. CDR1 MNHEY and CDR2 SVGAGI come from the germline V gene. V was pared by 8 bases and J by 7 bases, with 12 bases between. The CDR3 region has the DNA TGTGCCAGCCGGGACTCCCATAATGAGCAGTTCTTC. This gives the protein CASRDSHNEQFF.

Points on this clonotype: The germline gene is not matched at one end of the junction; a read error may be the cause. The gene calls are TRBV12-3 or TRBV12-4 and TRBJ1-1; 8 positions agree with TRBD1. This CDR3 spans 15 amino acids. The CDR3 region has the DNA TGTGCCAGCAGTCCCCGACAGGGGACCTACACTGAGGCTTTCTTT. Its protein product is CASSPRQGTYTEAFF.

Worth noting for this clonotype: A read error may produce the germline difference seen at one junction end. The chain links TRBV29-1 to TRBJ1-2; TRBD1 might be the D (6 bases). Looked up from germline, CDR1 is SQVTM and CDR2 is ANQGSEA. The CDR3 has 12 amino acids. In nucleotides, the CDR3 is TGTAGCGCTCCAGACCAAACAGGGATCTACACCTTC. This translates into CSAPDQTGIYTF.

This chain connects TRBV10-3 to TRBJ2-1; 8 bases align to TRBD2. Germline-derived CDR1 and CDR2 are ENHRY and SYGVKD. Losses at the gene ends were 4 bases for V and 6 bases for J; bases not matched to a gene: 11. CDR3 length equals 16 residues. The CDR3 loop is CAISAGVAGLGNEQFF. CDR3 nucleotides: TGTGCCATCAGTGCGGGAGTAGCGGGATTGGGCAATGAGCAGTTCTTC.

With regard to this clonotype: A much larger clone differs by one base, so this may be a read error. The CDR3 here is CASSSGSPGGHPQHF. In nucleotides, the CDR3 is TGTGCCAGCAGTTCCGGGTCTCCCGGAGGTCACCCCCAGCATTTT. The chain employs TRBV28 and TRBJ1-5; D uncertain. Germline loops: CDR1 MDHEN, CDR2 SYDVKM. V dropped 4 bases and J dropped 10 bases, with 20 bases sitting between them. The CDR3 is 15 amino acids.

As regards this clonotype: The conserved final phenylalanine or tryptophan is absent from the CDR3, which likely points to a read error. The chain has TRBV29-1 and TRBJ1-5; TRBD1 is a possible D gene (5 bases). The length of the CDR3 is 13 residues. Trimming cost V 4 bases and J 4 bases, with 11 bases left between them. The germline CDR1 and CDR2 sequences are SQVTM and ANQGSEA. CDR3 region: CSVVQGANQPQHL. The CDR3 DNA sequence: TGCAGCGTTGTACAAGGGGCAAATCAGCCCCAGCATTTG.

About this clonotype itself: A much larger clone differs from this one at a single base, so this may be a read error. The genes are TRBV5-1 and TRBJ1-5; D is ambiguous. Germline V lookup: CDR1 SGHRS, CDR2 YFSETQ. The CDR3 runs 15 residues. Trimming removed 0 bases at V and 4 bases at J, with 11 bases between. The CDR3 nucleotides are TGCGCCAGCAGCTTGGAAGGGAGAGTTAATCAGCCCCAGCATTTT. It translates to CASSLEGRVNQPQHF.

Comments on this clonotype: The CDR3 does not close with the conserved phenylalanine or tryptophan, likely indicating a read error. V usage is TRBV29-1 and J usage is TRBJ2-7; D may be TRBD2 (5 bases). The length of the CDR3 is 10 residues. The V gene's germline CDR1 is SQVTM and CDR2 ANQGSEA. The V end lost 4 bases, the J end lost 7 bases, and 8 bases lay between the germline ends. CDR3 amino acids: CSVGEYEQYL. The CDR3 bases are TGCAGCGTTGGGGAGTATGAGCAGTACTTA.

Worth noting for this clonotype: This may be a read error: a much more frequent sequence differs by one nucleotide. V gene TRBV28 combines with J gene TRBJ2-7, with a tentative D call TRBD1 (5 bases). Germline CDR1 and CDR2: MDHEN and SYDVKM. V was trimmed by 6 bases and J by 4 bases, leaving 19 bases between them. This CDR3 contains 15 residues. The CDR3 loop reads CASSPRKGQPYEQYF. CDR3 bases: TGTGCCAGCAGCCCACGAAAGGGGCAACCTTACGAGCAGTACTTC.

The gene calls are TRBV12-3 or TRBV12-4 and TRBJ2-7; no clear D. The CDR3 is 12 amino acids. V was shortened by 6 bases and J by 7 bases, with 13 bases between the two germline ends. The CDR3 nucleotides are TGTGCCAGCAGCGGGCTAGTTTGGGAGCAGTACTTC. Amino acids: CASSGLVWEQYF.

The rearrangement links TRBV14 to TRBJ2-6; no clear D gene. CDR1 is SGHDN, CDR2 FVKESK, per germline. The length of the CDR3 is 19 residues. V gave up 2 bases and J gave up 7 bases, with 24 bases separating them. The CDR3 is CASSQPNYRIGPVANVLTF. CDR3 sequence (DNA): TGTGCCAGCAGCCAACCTAACTACCGAATAGGCCCTGTTGCCAACGTCCTGACTTTC.

As regards this clonotype: One end of the junction does not line up with germline, which may come from a read error. The genes are TRBV7-8 and TRBJ2-1, with D possibly matching TRBD2 (6 bases). CDR3 length: 16 residues. Germline assignment: CDR1 SGHVS and CDR2 FQNEAQ. The CDR3 here is CANSLGTSSETNEQFF. CDR3 nucleotides: TGTGCCAACAGCTTAGGGACCTCTAGCGAGACCAATGAGCAATTCTTC.

The CDR3 DNA sequence: TGCAGCGCAAGACGGGGGATGAACGAGACCCAGTACTTC. Translation: CSARRGMNETQYF. V usage is TRBV29-1 and J usage is TRBJ2-5; a possible D gene is TRBD2 (6 bases). From germline, CDR1 is SQVTM and CDR2 ANQGSEA. The CDR3 has 13 amino acids. The V gene lost 7 bases and the J gene lost 5 bases, with 17 bases spanning the gap. The whole variable domain, filled in from reference TRBV29-1 and TRBJ2-5, reads SAVISQKPSRDICQRGTSLTIQCQVDSQVTMMFWYRQQPGQSLTLIATANQGSEATYESGFVIDKFPISRPNLTFSTLTVSNMSPEDSSIYLCSARRGMNETQYFGPGTRLLVL.

In regard to this clonotype: This may arise from a read error, as a much more abundant clone is one base away. The V call is TRBV5-1, the J call TRBJ2-6; D possibly uses TRBD1 or TRBD2 (5 bases each). The germline V gene encodes CDR1 SGHRS and CDR2 YFSETQ. Trimming took off 4 bases at V and 0 bases at J, with 11 bases between the two ends. CDR3 length: 16 amino acids. The CDR3 region is CASSGGSNSGANVLTF. The CDR3 DNA follows: TGCGCCAGCAGCGGGGGATCGAACTCTGGGGCCAACGTCCTGACTTTC.

With respect to this clonotype: The junction does not match germline at one end; this may be a read error. This chain connects TRBV10-3 to TRBJ2-2; TRBD1 is a possible D gene (6 bases). This CDR3 is built from 13 residues. Germline V CDR1 and CDR2: ENHRY, SYGVKD. CDR3 nucleotides: TGTACCATCCAACAGGGAGACACTGGGGAGCTGTTTTTT. It translates to CTIQQGDTGELFF.

As concerns this clonotype: Relative to the germline gene, one junction end is altered; a read error may explain this. The rearrangement links TRBV12-3 or TRBV12-4 to TRBJ2-1, with TRBD2 identical over 7 bases. The CDR3 covers 14 residues. The chain's CDR3 is CASSEGGDGNEQIF. CDR3 in DNA: TGTGCCAGCAGTGAGGGAGGGGACGGTAATGAGCAGATCTTC.

Points on this clonotype: At one end, the junction sequence differs from germline, possibly due to a read error. The V and J genes are TRBV10-1 and TRBJ2-1; 7 bases fit TRBD2. Germline CDR1 reads WNHNN; CDR2 reads SYGVQD (reference sequence). CDR3 length: 15 residues. The CDR3 nucleotides are TGTGCCAGCAGTGTGAAGCGGGGTTCCTACAATGAGCAGTTCTTC. Residues: CASSVKRGSYNEQFF.

This clonotype is classed as medium-sized. The chain has TRBV12-3 or TRBV12-4 and TRBJ2-5; D gene unclear. The CDR3 has 14 residues. V was shortened by 3 bases and J by 2 bases, with 10 bases between the two germline ends. The CDR3 coding sequence is TGTGCCAGCAGTTTCCCGGCTACTCAAGAGACCCAGTACTTC. Translated, it gives CASSFPATQETQYF.

This clonotype was recorded at least ten times. This sequence joins TRBV6-6 and TRBJ1-2; TRBD1 is a possible D gene (5 bases). The CDR3 length is 13 residues. V was pared by 5 bases and J by 4 bases, with 11 bases between. Germline CDR1 is MNHNY and CDR2 is SVGAGI (reference sequence). The CDR3 DNA is TGTGCCAGCAGTCAACGCGACAGCTATGGCTACACCTTC. It is translated as CASSQRDSYGYTF.

Note on this clonotype: Here the CDR3 omits its conserved ending phenylalanine or tryptophan, so a read error is the likely source. No DNA is shown, since the ends of the CDR3 on it are uncertain; the CDR3 is the one TCRdb lists. The chain uses TRBV11-2 and TRBJ2-1; the DNA was not compared with TRBD2, the D call given in the table. The CDR3 length equals 16 residues, ends included. Germline-derived CDR1 and CDR2 are SGHAT and FQNNGV. This chain's CDR3 is CASSLDIGLAMGEHFI.

For this clonotype: The junction departs from germline at one end; a sequencing error may be responsible. The rearrangement uses TRBV11-2 and TRBJ2-1; D remains ambiguous. Germline V CDR1 and CDR2: SGHAT, FQNNGV. This CDR3 contains 12 residues. In nucleotides, the CDR3 is TGTACCAGCAGCTTAGTCGGAAATGAGCAGCTCTTC. Amino acids: CTSSLVGNEQLF.

With respect to this clonotype: The conserved phenylalanine or tryptophan normally closing the CDR3 is absent here, so this likely arose from a read error. The DNA is left out, because the CDR3 cannot be placed on it with certainty; the CDR3 is given as TCRdb lists it. V is TRBV6-1 and J is TRBJ2-7. The length of the CDR3 is 12 amino acids, counting both ends. The germline V gene has CDR1 MNHNS and CDR2 SASEGT. CDR3 sequence: CASSGLFYELYL.

The chain recombines TRBV12-3 or TRBV12-4 with TRBJ1-4, with a weak D call TRBD1 (6 bases). With 7 bases removed from V and 6 bases from J, the gap between germline ends came to 15 bases. This CDR3 is built from 14 residues. CDR3 in amino acids: CASKLTGADEKLFF. In DNA form, the CDR3 reads TGTGCCAGCAAATTGACAGGCGCAGATGAAAAACTGTTTTTT.

Many counts were recorded for this clonotype. The rearrangement links TRBV30 to TRBJ1-5; D uncertain. Germline lookup yields CDR1 GTSNPN and CDR2 SVGIG (reference sequence). Trimming took 3 bases from V and 4 from J, leaving 10 bases between them. The CDR3 is 13 residues long. CDR3 region: CAWSMSPNQPQHF. CDR3 DNA: TGTGCCTGGAGCATGAGTCCAAATCAGCCCCAGCATTTT.

This clonotype was seen only once. One end of the junction varies from germline; a read error may be responsible. The gene calls are TRBV29-1 and TRBJ1-1; D may be TRBD1 (5 bases). Germline V gene data show CDR1 as SQVTM and CDR2 as ANQGSEA. The CDR3 extends over 11 amino acids. The CDR3 DNA follows: TGCAGCGTTGTGGGGGAAATGGAAGTTTTCTTT. Translating it yields CSVVGEMEVFF. Combining the CDR3 with reference TRBV29-1 and TRBJ1-1 gives the whole variable domain SAVISQKPSRDICQRGTSLTIQCQVDSQVTMMFWYRQQPGQSLTLIATANQGSEATYESGFVIDKFPISRPNLTFSTLTVSNMSPEDSSIYLCSVVGEMEVFFGQGTRLTVV.

Worth noting for this clonotype: A much larger clone lies one base from this, so it may be a read error. The chain couples TRBV6-6 to TRBJ2-1; either TRBD1 or TRBD2 may supply D (6 bases each). Germline-derived CDR1 and CDR2 are MNHNY and SVGAGI (reference sequence). CDR3 length equals 13 residues. V was trimmed by 11 bases and J by 9 bases, leaving 20 bases between them. The CDR3 sequence is CAGKGGIGVEQFF. CDR3 nucleotides: TGTGCCGGGAAGGGGGGCATCGGCGTTGAGCAGTTCTTC.